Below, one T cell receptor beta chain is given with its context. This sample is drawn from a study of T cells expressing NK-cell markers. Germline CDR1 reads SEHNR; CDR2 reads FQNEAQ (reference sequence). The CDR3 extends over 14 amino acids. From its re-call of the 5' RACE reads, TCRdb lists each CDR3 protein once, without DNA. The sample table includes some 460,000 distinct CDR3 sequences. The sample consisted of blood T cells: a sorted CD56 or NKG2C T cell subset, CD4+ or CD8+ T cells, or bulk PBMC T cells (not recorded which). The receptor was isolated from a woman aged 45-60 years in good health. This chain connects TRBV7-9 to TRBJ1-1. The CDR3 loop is CASSLDSWGTEAFF.